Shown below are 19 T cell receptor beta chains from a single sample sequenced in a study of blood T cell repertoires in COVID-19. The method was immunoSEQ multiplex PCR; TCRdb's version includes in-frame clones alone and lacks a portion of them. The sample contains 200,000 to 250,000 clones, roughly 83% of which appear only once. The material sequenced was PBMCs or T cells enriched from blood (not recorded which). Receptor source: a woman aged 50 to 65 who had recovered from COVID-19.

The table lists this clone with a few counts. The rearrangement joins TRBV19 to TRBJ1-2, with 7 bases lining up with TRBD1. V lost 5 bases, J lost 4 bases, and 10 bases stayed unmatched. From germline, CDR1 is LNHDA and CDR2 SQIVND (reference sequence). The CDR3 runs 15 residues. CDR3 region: CASSYTGDFGYGYTF. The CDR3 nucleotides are TGTGCCAGTAGTTACACAGGGGATTTCGGCTATGGCTACACCTTC.

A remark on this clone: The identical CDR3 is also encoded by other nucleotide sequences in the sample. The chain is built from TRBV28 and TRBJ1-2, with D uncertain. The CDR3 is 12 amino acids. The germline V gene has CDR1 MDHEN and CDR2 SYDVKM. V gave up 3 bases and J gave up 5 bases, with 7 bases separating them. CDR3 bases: TGTGCCAGCAGTTTTAGAGGGTATGGCTACACCTTC. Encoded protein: CASSFRGYGYTF.

The CDR3 reads CASSLSGRAGNEQFF. In nucleotides, the CDR3 is TGTGCCAGCAGCCTGAGCGGGAGGGCCGGGAATGAGCAGTTCTTC. The genes are TRBV5-5 and TRBJ2-1; 10 bases match TRBD2. The CDR3 spans 15 residues. Trimming at V came to 4 bases and at J to 7 bases, leaving 8 bases not matched to a gene. CDR1 and CDR2 from the germline V gene are SGHKS and YYEKEE (reference sequence).

CDR3 residues: CASSIGTGAADTQYF. Written as DNA, the CDR3 is TGTGCCAGTAGTATTGGGACAGGCGCGGCAGATACGCAGTATTTT. The chain uses TRBV19 and TRBJ2-3, with TRBD1 matching 8 bases. This CDR3 comprises 15 residues. Germline lookup yields CDR1 LNHDA and CDR2 SQIVND (reference sequence). J was trimmed by 4 bases and V by 3 bases; bases with no gene match: 6.

The DNA of the CDR3 is TGTGCCAGTAGTATAGGTAGAAGGGACCGACTAGACACTGAAGCTTTCTTT. Protein sequence: CASSIGRRDRLDTEAFF. The V gene is TRBV19, the J gene TRBJ1-1; D perhaps matches TRBD1 (5 bases). With 1 base removed from V and 3 bases from J, the gap between germline ends came to 18 bases. Germline assignment: CDR1 LNHDA and CDR2 SQIVND (reference sequence). The CDR3 covers 17 residues.

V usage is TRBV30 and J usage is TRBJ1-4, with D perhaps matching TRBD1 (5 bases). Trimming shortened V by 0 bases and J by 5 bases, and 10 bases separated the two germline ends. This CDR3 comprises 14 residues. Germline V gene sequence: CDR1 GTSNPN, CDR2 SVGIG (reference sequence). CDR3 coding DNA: TGTGCCTGGAGTGTAAGTCAGGGAAATGAAAAACTGTTTTTT. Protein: CAWSVSQGNEKLFF.

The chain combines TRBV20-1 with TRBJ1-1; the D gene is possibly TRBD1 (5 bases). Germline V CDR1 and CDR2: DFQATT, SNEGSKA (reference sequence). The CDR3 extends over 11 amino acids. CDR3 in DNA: TGCAGGGGGGGTAACCAGGGTGAAGCTTTCTTT. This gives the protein CRGGNQGEAFF.

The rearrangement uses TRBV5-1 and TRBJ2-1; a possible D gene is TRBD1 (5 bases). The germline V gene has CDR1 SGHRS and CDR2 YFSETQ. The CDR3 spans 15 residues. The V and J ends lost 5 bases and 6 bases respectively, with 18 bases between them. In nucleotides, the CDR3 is TGCGCCAGCAGGGTCAGGGTGGGTCCGCTCAATGAGCAGTTCTTC. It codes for CASRVRVGPLNEQFF.

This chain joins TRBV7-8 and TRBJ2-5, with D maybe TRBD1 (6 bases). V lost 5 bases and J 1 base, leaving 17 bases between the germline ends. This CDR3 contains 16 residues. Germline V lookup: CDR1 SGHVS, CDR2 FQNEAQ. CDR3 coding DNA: TGTGCCAGCAGCCGAGCTACTCAGGGGCCCCAAGAGACCCAGTACTTC. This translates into CASSRATQGPQETQYF.

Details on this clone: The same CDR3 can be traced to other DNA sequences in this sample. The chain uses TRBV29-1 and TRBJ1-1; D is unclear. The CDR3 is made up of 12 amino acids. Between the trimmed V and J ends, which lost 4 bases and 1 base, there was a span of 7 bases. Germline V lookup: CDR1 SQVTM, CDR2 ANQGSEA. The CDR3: CSVGGGNTEAFF. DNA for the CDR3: TGCAGCGTTGGTGGCGGGAACACTGAAGCTTTCTTT.

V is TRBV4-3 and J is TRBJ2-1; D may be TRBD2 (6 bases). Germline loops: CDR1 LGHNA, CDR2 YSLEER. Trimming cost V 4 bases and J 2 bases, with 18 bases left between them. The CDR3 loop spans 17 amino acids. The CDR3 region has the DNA TGCGCCAGCAGCCCCCCCCCGGGGGAGGCCCCCTACAATGAGCAGTTCTTC. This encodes CASSPPPGEAPYNEQFF.

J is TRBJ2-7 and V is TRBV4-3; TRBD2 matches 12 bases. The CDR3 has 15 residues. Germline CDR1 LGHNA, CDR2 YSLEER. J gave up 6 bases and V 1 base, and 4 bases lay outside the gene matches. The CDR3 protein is CASSQGLAGVGEQYF. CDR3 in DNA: TGCGCCAGCAGCCAAGGACTAGCGGGGGTGGGCGAGCAGTACTTC.

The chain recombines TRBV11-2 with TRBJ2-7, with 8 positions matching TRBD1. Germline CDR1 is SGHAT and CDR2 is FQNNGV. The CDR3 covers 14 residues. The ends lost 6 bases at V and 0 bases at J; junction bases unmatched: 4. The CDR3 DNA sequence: TGTGCCAGCAGGCCGGGACAGGCCTCCTACGAGCAGTACTTC. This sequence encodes CASRPGQASYEQYF.

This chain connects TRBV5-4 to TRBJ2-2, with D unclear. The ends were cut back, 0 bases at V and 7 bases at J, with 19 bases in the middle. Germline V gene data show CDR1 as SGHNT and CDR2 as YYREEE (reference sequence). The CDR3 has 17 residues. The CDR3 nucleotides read TGTGCCAGCAGCTTGGAACCCACCTTCCGGGTGGGCGGGGAGCTGTTTTTT. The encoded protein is CASSLEPTFRVGGELFF.

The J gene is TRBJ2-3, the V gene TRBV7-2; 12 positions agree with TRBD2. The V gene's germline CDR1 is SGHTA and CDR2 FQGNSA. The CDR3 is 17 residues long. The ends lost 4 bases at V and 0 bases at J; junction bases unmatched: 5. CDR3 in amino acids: CASSSRTSGVSTDTQYF. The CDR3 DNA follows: TGTGCCAGCAGCTCCCGGACTAGCGGGGTTAGCACAGATACGCAGTATTTT.

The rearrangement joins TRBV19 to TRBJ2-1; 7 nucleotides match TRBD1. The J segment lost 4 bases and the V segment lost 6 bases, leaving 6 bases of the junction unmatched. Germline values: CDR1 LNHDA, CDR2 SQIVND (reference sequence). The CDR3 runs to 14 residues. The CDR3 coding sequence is TGTGCCAGTAGAACGGGGACAGCTTACAATGAGCAGTTCTTC. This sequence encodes CASRTGTAYNEQFF.

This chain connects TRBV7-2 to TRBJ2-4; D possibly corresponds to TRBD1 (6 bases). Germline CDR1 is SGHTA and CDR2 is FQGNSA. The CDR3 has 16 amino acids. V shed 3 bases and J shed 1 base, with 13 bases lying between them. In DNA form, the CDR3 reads TGTGCCAGCAGCTTCTCAGGGGTTCTGGCCAAAAACATTCAGTACTTC. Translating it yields CASSFSGVLAKNIQYF. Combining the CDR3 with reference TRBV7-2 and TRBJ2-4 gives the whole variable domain GAGVSQSPSNKVTEKGKDVELRCDPISGHTALYWYRQSLGQGLEFLIYFQGNSAPDKSGLPSDRFSAERTGGSVSTLTIQRTQQEDSAVYLCASSFSGVLAKNIQYFGAGTRLSVL.

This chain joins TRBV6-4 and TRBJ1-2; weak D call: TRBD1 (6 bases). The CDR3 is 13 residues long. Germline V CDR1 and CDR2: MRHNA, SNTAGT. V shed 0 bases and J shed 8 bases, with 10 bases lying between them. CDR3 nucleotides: TGTGCCAGCAGTGACTCGGACAGCTCCGGCTACACCTTC. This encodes CASSDSDSSGYTF.

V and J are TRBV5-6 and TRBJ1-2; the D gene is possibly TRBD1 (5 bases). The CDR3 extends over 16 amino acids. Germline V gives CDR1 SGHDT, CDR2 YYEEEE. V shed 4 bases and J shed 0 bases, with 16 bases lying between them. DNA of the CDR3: TGTGCCAGCAGCCTCCACCGTGGGGCAGCTAACTATGGCTACACCTTC. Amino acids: CASSLHRGAANYGYTF. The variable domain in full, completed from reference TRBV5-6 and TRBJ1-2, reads DAGVTQSPTHLIKTRGQQVTLRCSPKSGHDTVSWYQQALGQGPQFIFQYYEEEERQRGNFPDRFSGHQFPNYSSELNVNALLLGDSALYLCASSLHRGAANYGYTFGSGTRLTVV.